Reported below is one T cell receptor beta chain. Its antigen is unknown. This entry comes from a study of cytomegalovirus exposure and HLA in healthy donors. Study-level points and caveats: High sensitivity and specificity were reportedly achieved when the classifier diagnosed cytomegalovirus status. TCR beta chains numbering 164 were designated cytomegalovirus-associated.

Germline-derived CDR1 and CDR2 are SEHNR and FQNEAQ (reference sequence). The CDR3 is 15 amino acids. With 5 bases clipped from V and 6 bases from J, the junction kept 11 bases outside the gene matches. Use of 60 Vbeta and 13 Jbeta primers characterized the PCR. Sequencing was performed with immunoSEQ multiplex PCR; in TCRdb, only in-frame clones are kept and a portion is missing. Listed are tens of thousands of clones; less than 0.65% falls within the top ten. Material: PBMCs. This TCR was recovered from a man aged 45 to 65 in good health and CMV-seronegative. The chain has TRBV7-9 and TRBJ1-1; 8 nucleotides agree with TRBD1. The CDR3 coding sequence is TGTGCCAGCAGCCAACGCAGGGGGCCTTTCGCTGAAGCTTTCTTT. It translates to CASSQRRGPFAEAFF.